Below, 8 T cell receptor beta chains from the same sample are listed, as sequenced in a study of T cell repertoires in cytomegalovirus infection. Via MiXCR, TCRdb re-called the reads, giving one row per CDR3 protein. Among some 350,000 distinct CDR3 sequences listed, around 18% were seen once. The source material was PBMCs. All receptors derive from a human donor in good health (CMV status not recorded). Some clones in this sample may be carry-over from other donors' samples.

This clonotype was picked up a small number of times. The CDR3: CASSGSGVDEKLFF. The CDR3 region has the DNA TGTGCCAGCAGTGGGTCCGGGGTTGACGAAAAACTGTTTTTT. This chain connects TRBV2 to TRBJ1-4; D ambiguous. V dropped 4 bases and J dropped 8 bases, with 14 bases sitting between them. The length of the CDR3 is 14 residues. Germline assignment: CDR1 SNHLY and CDR2 FYNNEI.

Ten or more counts support this clonotype. The J gene is TRBJ2-1, the V gene TRBV7-2; D gene unclear. This CDR3 has 16 amino acids. Trimming removed 5 bases at V and 8 bases at J, with 22 bases between. Germline CDR1 and CDR2: SGHTA and FQGNSA. In DNA, the CDR3 is TGTGCCAGCAGCCACTACCGGGCCATCCTTCGTGATGAGCAGTTCTTC. It codes for CASSHYRAILRDEQFF.

The gene calls are TRBV4-2 and TRBJ2-1, with TRBD2 matching over 9 bases. This CDR3 is built from 16 residues. CDR1 is LGHNA and CDR2 is YNFKEQ in the germline V gene. Germline trimming cut 0 bases from V and 5 bases from J; bases unmatched to any gene: 5. For the CDR3, the DNA is TGTGCCAGCAGCCAAGAAGGCGGGGGGGATCACAATGAGCAGTTCTTC. Translating gives CASSQEGGGDHNEQFF.

The J gene is TRBJ1-5, the V gene TRBV12-3 or TRBV12-4, with D possibly matching TRBD1 (5 bases). V was cut by 6 bases and J by 1 base, with 13 bases left in between. This CDR3 contains 15 residues. The CDR3 loop reads CASSVHRDSNQPQHF. DNA of the CDR3: TGTGCCAGCAGCGTCCACCGGGACAGCAATCAGCCCCAGCATTTT.

Many counts were recorded for this clonotype. The chain combines TRBV12-3 or TRBV12-4 with TRBJ2-1; TRBD2 might be the D (6 bases). V was shortened by 3 bases and J by 9 bases, with 15 bases between the two germline ends. There are 14 residues in the CDR3. The CDR3: CASSLVIVGGEQFF. In nucleotides, the CDR3 is TGTGCCAGCAGTTTGGTTATCGTGGGGGGTGAGCAGTTCTTC.

This clonotype occurred many times. This chain uses TRBV7-2 with TRBJ2-5; no reliable D call. CDR1 and CDR2 from the germline V gene are SGHTA and FQGNSA. The CDR3 totals 13 residues. Trimming took 5 bases from V and 5 from J, leaving 12 bases between them. Here the CDR3 reads CASSHPPGETQYF. CDR3 in DNA: TGTGCCAGCAGCCACCCCCCTGGGGAGACCCAGTACTTC.

There are many counts of this clonotype. J is TRBJ2-1 and V is TRBV7-2; 7 positions match TRBD2. The CDR3 is made up of 16 amino acids. Unmatched junction bases numbered 6, after V lost 4 bases and J lost 0 bases. Germline assignment: CDR1 SGHTA and CDR2 FQGNSA. The DNA of the CDR3 is TGTGCCAGCAGCTCCTTCGGGGGGAGCTCCTACAATGAGCAGTTCTTC. Its protein is CASSSFGGSSYNEQFF.

This clonotype was seen many times. The chain carries TRBV6-5 and TRBJ2-3, with 12 nucleotides matching TRBD2. The CDR3 is made up of 18 amino acids. Germline V CDR1 and CDR2: MNHEY, SVGAGI. The trim removed 0 bases at V and 8 bases at J, leaving 12 bases unmatched. Here the CDR3 reads CASSYSRTSGAAMGTQYF. CDR3 bases: TGTGCCAGCAGTTACTCGCGGACTAGCGGGGCCGCCATGGGTACGCAGTATTTT.